One sample yielded the 18 T cell receptor beta chains listed below, sequenced in a study of molecular identifiers for immune sequencing clone quantification (dated by TCRdb to 2017 to 2018). The method was PCR. The data were produced on a NextSeq 500. Through fastp at Q25 and MiXCR, TCRdb rebuilt clones from the public reads, retaining in-frame beta chains. Rows are combined by CDR3 protein, so each entry shows the most common genes and DNA. The sample includes some 590,000 distinct CDR3 sequences, with approximately 24% observed a single time. The ten largest account for approximately 0.75% of the sample. Sequenced: naive CD8+ T cells from blood, with Jurkat cell RNA spiked in. The cell subset or site label here, explained by the study, means: FACS-sorted CD8+CD4-CCR7+CD45RA+ naive T cells. Source of these receptors: a human donor in good health. Some libraries in this study had Jurkat cell RNA spiked in.

Regarding this clonotype: Just one base apart from a much larger clone, this may be a read error. V usage is TRBV29-1 and J usage is TRBJ2-7; D unclear. Per the germline V gene, CDR1 is SQVTM and CDR2 is ANQGSEA. There are 15 residues in the CDR3. The CDR3 loop reads CSAELQAELWYEQYF. In DNA, the CDR3 is TGCAGCGCTGAACTCCAGGCCGAACTGTGGTACGAGCAGTACTTC.

The sample holds many counts of this clonotype. The chain is built from TRBV6-5 and TRBJ2-7, with D unclear. CDR1 and CDR2 (germline): MNHEY, SVGAGI. The CDR3 has 12 residues. The V and J ends lost 2 bases and 6 bases respectively, with 8 bases between them. CDR3 nucleotides: TGTGCCAGCAGTTACGCCCCAGGCGAGCAGTACTTC. This translates into CASSYAPGEQYF.

This sequence joins TRBV6-1 and TRBJ2-1; TRBD2 agrees at 11 bases. The CDR3 is 16 amino acids. Germline trimming cut 9 bases from V and 3 bases from J; bases unmatched to any gene: 10. Germline assignment: CDR1 MNHNS and CDR2 SASEGT. CDR3 protein: CASHKSGTSGYNEQFF. CDR3 bases: TGTGCCAGTCACAAGTCCGGGACTAGCGGCTACAATGAGCAGTTCTTC.

In this sample, this clonotype turned up many times. The genes are TRBV19 and TRBJ1-1; 9 bases agree with TRBD1. The CDR3 loop spans 17 amino acids. The junction had 14 bases not matched to a gene; V was cut back by 3 bases and J by 6 bases. Germline lookup yields CDR1 LNHDA and CDR2 SQIVND (reference sequence). CDR3 sequence (DNA): TGTGCCAGTAGTATCCCTCCGTTTGAGACAGGGGGGTCTGAAGCTTTCTTT. Its translation: CASSIPPFETGGSEAFF.

This clonotype was found a few times. The chain links TRBV6-2 or TRBV6-3 to TRBJ2-7, with a possible D match to TRBD2 (5 bases). V lost 6 bases, J lost 6 bases, and 12 bases lay in between. Germline V gene lookup returns CDR1 MNHEY and CDR2 SVGEGT. This CDR3 comprises 12 residues. CDR3 bases: TGTGCCAGCAGGACGGGAAGTCCCGAGCAGTACTTC. This gives the protein CASRTGSPEQYF.

The V call is TRBV29-1, the J call TRBJ2-5, with 7 bases identical to TRBD1. The CDR3 has 18 residues. Germline CDR1 is SQVTM and CDR2 is ANQGSEA. The junction had 18 bases not matched to a gene; V was cut back by 1 base and J by 4 bases. The CDR3 loop reads CSVEALGKRTGIIETQYF. CDR3 DNA: TGCAGCGTTGAAGCGCTCGGGAAACGGACAGGAATAATAGAGACCCAGTACTTC.

This clonotype has just a few counts. The chain couples TRBV7-2 to TRBJ1-2, with D uncertain. Trimming took off 4 bases at V and 4 bases at J, with 13 bases between the two ends. Germline CDR1 and CDR2: SGHTA and FQGNSA. This CDR3 has 14 amino acids. CDR3 sequence: CASSSGTVSYGYTF. The DNA of the CDR3 is TGTGCCAGCAGCTCAGGAACAGTGAGCTATGGCTACACCTTC.

With regard to this clonotype: A much larger clone differs by one base, so this may be a read error. The rearrangement uses TRBV2 and TRBJ1-1, with TRBD1 as a possible D gene (6 bases). CDR3 length: 17 amino acids. Germline CDR1 and CDR2: SNHLY and FYNNEI. The CDR3 region has the DNA TGTGCCAGCAGTGGGGGGGCGGACCCGAGGGAGAACACTGAAGCTTCCTTT. It encodes CASSGGADPRENTEASF.

This clonotype was detected ten times or more. The chain recombines TRBV5-6 with TRBJ1-4; perhaps TRBD1 as D (5 bases). V lost 4 bases and J lost 8, with 18 bases in between. Looked up from germline, CDR1 is SGHDT and CDR2 is YYEEEE. The CDR3 contains 15 residues. CDR3: CASSLSSRVREKLFF. CDR3 nucleotides: TGTGCCAGCAGCCTCTCCTCCAGGGTTCGGGAAAAACTGTTTTTT. The entire variable domain, with the rest obtained from reference TRBV5-6 and TRBJ1-4, is as follows: DAGVTQSPTHLIKTRGQQVTLRCSPKSGHDTVSWYQQALGQGPQFIFQYYEEEERQRGNFPDRFSGHQFPNYSSELNVNALLLGDSALYLCASSLSSRVREKLFFGSGTQLSVL.

Turning to this clonotype: A single base separates this from a much larger clone, so it may be a read error. The chain employs TRBV5-4 and TRBJ2-7; 9 bases line up with TRBD1. The germline gives CDR1 SGHNT, CDR2 YYREEE (reference sequence). The CDR3 runs 15 residues. V was pared by 4 bases and J by 5 bases, with 10 bases of the junction left unmatched. CDR3 nucleotides: TGTGCCAGCAGCGAAAAGGGACAGGGATCCAACGAGCAGTACTTC. As protein: CASSEKGQGSNEQYF.

This clonotype showed up just a few times. V and J are TRBV6-4 and TRBJ2-3; D not certain. V was shortened by 6 bases and J by 0 bases, with 13 bases between the two germline ends. Germline V gene lookup returns CDR1 MRHNA and CDR2 SNTAGT. The CDR3 sequence is 15 residues long. The CDR3 region has the DNA TGTGCCAGCAGGGAGCGACACTATAGCACAGATACGCAGTATTTT. Translation gives CASRERHYSTDTQYF.

The V gene is TRBV7-9, the J gene TRBJ2-7, with D tentatively TRBD1 (6 bases). This CDR3 comprises 14 residues. Germline CDR1 reads SEHNR; CDR2 reads FQNEAQ (reference sequence). Trimming pared 5 bases from V and 2 bases from J, leaving 13 bases between. The CDR3 region is CASSRTEMTYEQYF. The CDR3 nucleotides read TGTGCCAGCAGCCGGACAGAAATGACCTACGAGCAGTACTTC.

This clonotype was seen repeatedly, ten times or more. V gene TRBV9 combines with J gene TRBJ2-6; D remains ambiguous. This CDR3 region has 12 residues. Germline V gives CDR1 SGDLS, CDR2 YYNGEE. V shed 1 base and J shed 5 bases, with 1 base lying between them. This CDR3 is CASSVRANVLTF. DNA for the CDR3: TGTGCCAGCAGCGTAAGGGCCAACGTCCTGACTTTC.

This clonotype was seen repeatedly, ten times or more. The chain couples TRBV5-1 to TRBJ1-1; tentative D call: TRBD1 (6 bases). The CDR3 contains 15 residues. The V end was cut by 4 bases, the J end by 1 base, with 14 bases between. In germline, CDR1 is SGHRS, CDR2 YFSETQ. The CDR3: CASSNVGGWNTEAFF. In nucleotides, the CDR3 is TGCGCCAGCAGCAATGTGGGGGGCTGGAACACTGAAGCTTTCTTT.

This clonotype has a count of ten or more. The chain couples TRBV18 to TRBJ1-2, with 9 nucleotides matching TRBD1. The CDR3 extends over 15 amino acids. Germline CDR1 and CDR2: KGHSH and LQKENI. Trimming took 0 bases from V and 3 from J; bases not matched to a gene: 2. CDR3 sequence: CASSPPGQGYYGYTF. For the CDR3, the DNA is TGTGCCAGCTCACCACCCGGACAGGGGTACTATGGCTACACCTTC.

In its sample, this clonotype was seen a few times. The chain joins TRBV20-1 to TRBJ2-2, with D unresolved. V lost 0 bases to trimming and J lost 0 bases, with 8 bases between them. This CDR3 spans 15 amino acids. The germline V gene encodes CDR1 DFQATT and CDR2 SNEGSKA (reference sequence). CDR3 residues: CSARDWAANTGELFF. In DNA, the CDR3 is TGCAGTGCTAGAGATTGGGCAGCGAACACCGGGGAGCTGTTTTTT.

Concerning this clonotype: A read error may be the cause here, since a much bigger clone is one base away. The chain uses TRBV4-3 and TRBJ1-4, with D possibly matching TRBD1 (5 bases). Germline CDR1 reads LGHNA; CDR2 reads YSLEER. This CDR3 spans 17 amino acids. The CDR3 sequence: CASSQKGTVATNEKPFF. CDR3 DNA sequence: TGCGCCAGCAGCCAAAAGGGGACGGTTGCAACTAATGAAAAACCGTTTTTT.

This clonotype was detected ten times or more. This rearrangement joins TRBV6-5 to TRBJ2-2; no firm D call. The CDR3 is 14 amino acids. V lost 2 bases and J 1 base, leaving 5 bases between the germline ends. Germline V gives CDR1 MNHEY, CDR2 SVGAGI. The CDR3 sequence: CASSYGENTGELFF. CDR3 bases: TGTGCCAGCAGTTACGGGGAGAACACCGGGGAGCTGTTTTTT.